There are many counts of the clone carrying this T cell receptor beta chain. Its antigen is unknown. This entry belongs to a study of HIV-infected patients and healthy controls. The study, taken as a whole, reports: The study did not determine the donors' HLA types. When repertoires were size-matched, rare events in HIV-infected data became overweighted.

Whole blood was used without fractionation, so all unsorted peripheral T cells were included. Per germline, CDR1 SNHLY and CDR2 FYNNEI. The V and J ends lost 6 bases and 8 bases, in that order; junction bases with no gene match: 10. There are 15 residues in the CDR3. Approximately 510 ng RNA was reverse transcribed with alpha and beta constant-region primers. Using multiplexing indices, alpha and beta chain libraries were generated apart by chain-specific third strand synthesis. TCRdb called the 5' RACE reads again in MiXCR, with one record for every CDR3 protein. The sample has about 24,000 distinct CDR3 sequences, about 8.5% seen once; the top ten hold almost 4%.

The chain uses TRBV2 and TRBJ2-1, with TRBD1 matching 10 bases. Sequences were obtained from blood. The source of this sequence is an adult in good health. The CDR3: CASRRPGQGIHEQFF. The DNA for the CDR3 is TGTGCCAGCAGGAGGCCGGGACAGGGGATCCATGAGCAGTTCTTC.